This T cell receptor beta chain comes out of a study of cytomegalovirus exposure and HLA in healthy donors. General study results and limits: The authors later found most CMV-associated TCR beta chains appeared HLA-restricted.

This CDR3 region has 14 residues. The germline V gene has CDR1 KGHSH and CDR2 LQKENI. V trimming: 6 bases; J trimming: 9 bases; junction bases outside the gene matches: 5. The PCR made use of 60 Vbeta and 13 Jbeta primers. Assay used: immunoSEQ multiplex PCR; TCRdb lists only in-frame clones, some missing. The table shows approximately 110,000 clones, with over 15% occurring only once. Note on this clone: The antigen is unknown.

V is TRBV18 and J is TRBJ1-6; 10 bases map to TRBD1. Sequences were obtained from PBMCs. The TCR originated in a woman younger than 30 in good health and CMV-seronegative. As DNA, the CDR3 is TGTGCCAGCTCTCCGGACAGGGGGGGTTCACCCCTCCACTTT. Translating it yields CASSPDRGGSPLHF.